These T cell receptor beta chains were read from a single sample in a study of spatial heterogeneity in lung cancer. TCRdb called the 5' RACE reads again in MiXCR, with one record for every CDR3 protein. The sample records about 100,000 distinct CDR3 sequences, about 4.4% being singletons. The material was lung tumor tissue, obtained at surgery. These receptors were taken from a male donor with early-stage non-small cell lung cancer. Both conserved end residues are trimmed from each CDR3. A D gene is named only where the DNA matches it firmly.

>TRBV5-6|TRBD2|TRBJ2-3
ASSQGSGRPSRDTQY
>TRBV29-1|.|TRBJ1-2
SVVVSSYGYT
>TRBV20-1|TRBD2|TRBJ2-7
SAKTSGPYEQY
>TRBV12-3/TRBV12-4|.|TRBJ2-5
ASRSTGSEETQY
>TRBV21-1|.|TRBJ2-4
ASSNSLTFAAKNIQY
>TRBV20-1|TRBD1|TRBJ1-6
SARGTGASSPLH
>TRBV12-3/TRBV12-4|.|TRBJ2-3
ASSYSTDTQY
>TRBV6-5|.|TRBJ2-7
ASSTETGTPRGEQY
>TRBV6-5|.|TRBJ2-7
ASRHPGRPYEQY
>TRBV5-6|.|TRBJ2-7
ASSLEGPGEQY
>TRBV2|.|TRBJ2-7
ASSEKGILVEQY
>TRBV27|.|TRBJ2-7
ASSSNRDTSYEQY
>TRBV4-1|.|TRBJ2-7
ASSLASHSSSYEQY
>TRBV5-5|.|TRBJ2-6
ASSADGLTFGTGANVLT
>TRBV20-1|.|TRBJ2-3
SALVGGGADTQY
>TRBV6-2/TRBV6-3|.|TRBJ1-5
ASSYRRDERIQPQH
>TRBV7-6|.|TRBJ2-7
ASSSRDTHEQY
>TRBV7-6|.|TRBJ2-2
ASSFSPYWTDDWTGELF
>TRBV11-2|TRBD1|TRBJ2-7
ASSVQGYEQY
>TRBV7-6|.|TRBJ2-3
ASSLARGLRVTQY
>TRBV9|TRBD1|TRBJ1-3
ASSIGTGRFSGNTIY
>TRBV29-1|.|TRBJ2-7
SWGVSPYEQY
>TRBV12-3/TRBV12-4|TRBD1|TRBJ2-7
ASRGTGLYEQY
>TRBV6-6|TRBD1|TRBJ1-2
ASSYSKLGTGSRNRDGYT
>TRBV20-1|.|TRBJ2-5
SARDVRGETQY
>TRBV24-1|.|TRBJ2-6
ATSRGQAGANVLT
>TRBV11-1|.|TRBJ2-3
ASSFGQATDTQY
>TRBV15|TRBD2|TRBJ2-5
ATSRPATSGSYQETQY
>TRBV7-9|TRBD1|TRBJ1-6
ASRLTGVHSPLH
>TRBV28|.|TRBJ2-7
ASSGGSVIEQY
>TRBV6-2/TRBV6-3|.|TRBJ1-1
ASLTAGTGTEAF
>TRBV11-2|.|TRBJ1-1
ASSLNGAEAF
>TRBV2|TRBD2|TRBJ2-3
ASSLLAGEVDTQY
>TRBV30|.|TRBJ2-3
AWSDGSEGTDTQY
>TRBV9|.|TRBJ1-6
ASSGGTQNSPLH
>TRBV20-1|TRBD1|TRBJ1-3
SARAPSRGPNTIY
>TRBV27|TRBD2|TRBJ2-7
ASSLTSSGGAYEQY
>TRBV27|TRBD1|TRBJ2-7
ASSFSGQHYEQY
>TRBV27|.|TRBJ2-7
ASSLGRNSGEQY
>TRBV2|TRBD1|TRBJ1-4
ASSDGTGEGKLF
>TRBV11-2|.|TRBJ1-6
ASSLGPRSPLH
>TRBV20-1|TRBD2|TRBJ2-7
SARGGLALYEQY
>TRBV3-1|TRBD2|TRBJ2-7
ASSQEVRGTGLAGEQY
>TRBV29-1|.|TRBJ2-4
SVGFVGGAKNIQY